Presented here are 9 T cell receptor beta chains from one specimen sequenced in a study of CD8+ T cells in alopecia areata. Reverse transcription of extracted RNA yielded cDNA, which provided the sequencing template. Assay used: immunoSEQ multiplex PCR; TCRdb lists only in-frame clones, some missing. The data contain 250,000 to 350,000 clones, about 60% of them singletons. Specified treatment: oral pan-JAK inhibitor, 5-10 mg twice daily. The sample here was CD4+ T cells sorted from blood, taken around week 54, from a patient treated with tofacitinib. Receptors were obtained from a human donor with alopecia areata.

The J gene is TRBJ2-2, the V gene TRBV4-2; 11 bases line up with TRBD2. J gave up 3 bases and V 4 bases, and 4 bases lay outside the gene matches. The CDR3 runs to 16 residues. Germline V gives CDR1 LGHNA, CDR2 YNFKEQ. The CDR3 DNA reads TGTGCCAGCAGCCTGCAGACTAGCGGGGACACCGGGGAGCTGTTTTTT. Its translation is CASSLQTSGDTGELFF.

This clone occurred a few times. The chain links TRBV27 to TRBJ2-5, with 8 bases fitting TRBD2. CDR1 and CDR2 (germline): MNHEY, SMNVEV (reference sequence). V dropped 8 bases and J dropped 2; count of bases not matched to a gene: 1. The CDR3 has 12 residues. The CDR3 sequence: CASRGGQETQYF. The CDR3 coding sequence is TGTGCCAGCCGGGGGGGACAAGAGACCCAGTACTTC.

This chain links TRBV5-1 with TRBJ1-1; D is undetermined. The V gene's germline CDR1 is SGHRS and CDR2 YFSETQ. This CDR3 contains 13 residues. V was trimmed by 6 bases and J by 1 base, leaving 10 bases between them. The DNA of the CDR3 is TGCGCCAGCACCCGACTAGGGAACACTGAAGCTTTCTTT. Translated, it gives CASTRLGNTEAFF.

CDR3 residues: CSALEREQYF. CDR3 nucleotides: TGCAGTGCCCTAGAGCGAGAGCAGTACTTC. The V gene is TRBV20-1, the J gene TRBJ2-7; D is unresolved. V was shortened by 6 bases and J by 7 bases, with 10 bases between the two germline ends. The CDR3 runs to 10 residues. Germline V gene lookup returns CDR1 DFQATT and CDR2 SNEGSKA (reference sequence).

V gene TRBV29-1 combines with J gene TRBJ1-1; TRBD1 aligns across 7 bases. Germline V gene lookup returns CDR1 SQVTM and CDR2 ANQGSEA. The CDR3 is made up of 12 amino acids. The junction had 5 bases not matched to a gene; V was cut back by 6 bases and J by 4 bases. The CDR3 nucleotides are TGCAGCGTCTCCTCAGGGGGCACTGAAGCTTTCTTT. Translated: CSVSSGGTEAFF.

The rearrangement joins TRBV19 to TRBJ1-6, with 9 bases matching TRBD1. The CDR3 is 16 amino acids. CDR1 is LNHDA, CDR2 SQIVND, per germline (reference sequence). Trimming removed 4 bases from V and 8 bases from J; junction bases left unmatched: 9. The DNA of the CDR3 is TGTGCCAGTAGTACCCGGGACAGGGCTATCGATTCACCCCTCCACTTT. Protein: CASSTRDRAIDSPLHF.

On this clone itself: The junction does not match germline at one end; this may be a read error. J is TRBJ1-1 and V is TRBV5-5, with D possibly TRBD1 on 5 matching bases. Germline-derived CDR1 and CDR2 are SGHKS and YYEKEE (reference sequence). This CDR3 has 13 amino acids. This CDR3 reads CASSQDRNTEAFF. The CDR3 region has the DNA TGCGCCAGCAGCCAAGACAGGAACACTGAAGCTTTCTTT. Filled out from reference TRBV5-5 and TRBJ1-1, the complete variable domain reads DAGVTQSPTHLIKTRGQQVTLRCSPISGHKSVSWYQQVLGQGPQFIFQYYEKEERGRGNFPDRFSARQFPNYSSELNVNALLLGDSALYLCASSQDRNTEAFFGQGTRLTVV.

The V gene is TRBV29-1, the J gene TRBJ2-5; D tentatively reads TRBD1 or TRBD2 (5 bases each). This CDR3 contains 14 residues. The V gene lost 6 bases and the J gene lost 5 bases, with 19 bases spanning the gap. The germline V gene encodes CDR1 SQVTM and CDR2 ANQGSEA. CDR3 nucleotide sequence: TGCAGCGTCCGCTTAGGGACCTGGGCGGAGACCCAGTACTTC. Translating gives CSVRLGTWAETQYF.

This CDR3 reads CASREQRAKNIQYF. In nucleotides, the CDR3 is TGTGCCAGCAGGGAGCAGAGAGCCAAAAACATTCAGTACTTC. The chain recombines TRBV7-2 with TRBJ2-4; D is unresolved. The CDR3 spans 14 residues. The V end lost 6 bases, the J end lost 0 bases, and 9 bases lay between the germline ends. Looked up from germline, CDR1 is SGHTA and CDR2 is FQGNSA.